The T cell receptor beta chain described here comes from a study of blood T cell repertoires in COVID-19. At the level of the study: Donors in the United States, Italy and Spain gave samples during acute or convalescent COVID-19. PBMCs, B-cell-depleted T cells, or T cells provided the cDNA or gDNA that made up the material.

In the original processing: Estimation of nucleated cell counts was performed using reference gene primer amplification. Sequencing was performed with immunoSEQ multiplex PCR; in TCRdb, only in-frame clones are kept and a portion is missing. That table is the source of V, J and clone size, and D and trimming were worked out from the DNA. The sample has roughly 460,000 clones, around nine tenths seen once. Germline CDR1 reads SGHVS; CDR2 reads FQNEAQ. There are 13 residues in the CDR3. V was clipped by 5 bases and J by 5 bases, with 11 bases between them. The TCR sequence derives from a man aged 18 to 30 with COVID-19, enrolled during active disease. The chain is built from TRBV7-8 and TRBJ2-3; D perhaps matches TRBD1 (6 bases). The sample taken for sequencing was peripheral blood. The CDR3 DNA reads TGTGCCAGCAGCCATACAGGGAAAGATACGCAGTATTTT. Its translation is CASSHTGKDTQYF. The full variable domain, its missing parts supplied by reference TRBV7-8 and TRBJ2-3, is GAGVSQSPRYKVAKRGQDVALRCDPISGHVSLFWYQQALGQGPEFLTYFQNEAQLDKSGLPSDRFFAERPEGSVSTLKIQRTQQEDSAVYLCASSHTGKDTQYFGPGTRLTVL.